This TCR beta chain was documented in a study of blood T cell repertoires in COVID-19. Method: immunoSEQ multiplex PCR; TCRdb's copy keeps in-frame clones and lacks some. The sample records about 180,000 clones, 85% to 90% being singletons. The CDR3 extends over 14 amino acids. The J segment lost 6 bases and the V segment lost 7 bases, leaving 10 bases of the junction unmatched. CDR1 and CDR2 (germline): SQVTM, ANQGSEA. The clonotype was recovered from a woman aged 70-85 years with COVID-19, enrolled during active disease. Sequences were obtained from peripheral blood. This chain uses TRBV29-1 with TRBJ2-1, with 9 bases lining up with TRBD2. This CDR3 is CSGSKREDPNEQFF. In DNA form, the CDR3 reads TGCAGCGGGAGTAAGCGGGAGGACCCCAATGAGCAGTTCTTC.